One sample yielded the 28 T cell receptor beta chains listed below, sequenced in a study of cytomegalovirus exposure and HLA in healthy donors. Researchers ran the PCR with 60 Vbeta and 13 Jbeta primers. Sequencing used immunoSEQ multiplex PCR; TCRdb keeps in-frame clones, though not all of them. The profile shows roughly 250,000 clones, about four fifths of them singletons. The sample taken for sequencing was PBMCs. These receptors came from a woman between 40 and 50 years old in good health and CMV-seropositive.

As DNA, the CDR3 is TGTGCCATCAGCAAGACAGGGGATCGCTACGAGCAGTACTTC. Encoded protein: CAISKTGDRYEQYF. V usage is TRBV10-3 and J usage is TRBJ2-7; 8 nucleotides align to TRBD1. Germline assignment: CDR1 ENHRY and CDR2 SYGVKD. The CDR3 has 14 residues. V was pared by 6 bases and J by 3 bases, with 7 bases of the junction left unmatched.

This clone was observed a single time. Other DNA sequences in the same sample also yield this CDR3. The chain combines TRBV28 with TRBJ2-7, with D tentatively TRBD1 (5 bases). The CDR3 is 12 amino acids. V was pared by 2 bases and J by 3 bases, with 5 bases between. The V gene's germline CDR1 is MDHEN and CDR2 SYDVKM. In DNA, the CDR3 is TGTGCCAGCAGTTTACAGGGCTACGAGCAGTACTTC. It codes for CASSLQGYEQYF.

The rearrangement links TRBV5-1 to TRBJ2-1, with 9 bases aligning to TRBD2. Germline lookup yields CDR1 SGHRS and CDR2 YFSETQ. The CDR3 length is 17 residues. The V segment lost 0 bases and the J segment 0 bases; nucleotides outside the gene matches: 4. CDR3 coding DNA: TGCGCCAGCAGCTTGGGGCTAGCGGGACTCTCCTACAATGAGCAGTTCTTC. It codes for CASSLGLAGLSYNEQFF. Full variable domain (missing parts from reference TRBV5-1 and TRBJ2-1): KAGVTQTPRYLIKTRGQQVTLSCSPISGHRSVSWYQQTPGQGLQFLFEYFSETQRNKGNFPGRFSGRQFSNSRSEMNVSTLELGDSALYLCASSLGLAGLSYNEQFFGPGTRLTVL.

The chain uses TRBV28 and TRBJ2-7; TRBD2 agrees at 10 bases. The CDR3 loop spans 15 amino acids. The trim removed 7 bases at V and 4 bases at J, leaving 10 bases unmatched. Germline V gives CDR1 MDHEN, CDR2 SYDVKM. The CDR3 DNA reads as TGTGCCAGCACCCTGGCTGCTAGCGGGAGTTACGAGCAGTACTTC. Protein product: CASTLAASGSYEQYF.

The CDR3 DNA is TGTGCCTGGAGGGAATCAAAGGGACAGAAGAATGAAAAACTGTTTTTT. It translates to CAWRESKGQKNEKLFF. V gene TRBV30 combines with J gene TRBJ1-4, with 7 bases identical to TRBD1. The germline V gene has CDR1 GTSNPN and CDR2 SVGIG (reference sequence). J lost 5 bases, V lost 3 bases, and 12 bases had no gene match. The length of the CDR3 is 16 residues.

The chain uses TRBV5-1 and TRBJ2-3, with D tentatively TRBD2 (6 bases). The ends were cut back, 0 bases at V and 1 base at J, with 15 bases in the middle. Germline CDR1 and CDR2: SGHRS and YFSETQ. The CDR3 runs to 17 residues. The DNA for the CDR3 is TGCGCCAGCAGCTTGGGGTGGAGCGGGTCAGGCACAGATACGCAGTATTTT. This gives the protein CASSLGWSGSGTDTQYF.

The gene calls are TRBV29-1 and TRBJ2-3; 13 positions agree with TRBD2. Trimming removed 7 bases from V and 2 bases from J; junction bases left unmatched: 6. Germline V CDR1 and CDR2: SQVTM, ANQGSEA. CDR3 length: 15 amino acids. This chain's CDR3 is CSAGLAGVITDTQYF. CDR3 coding DNA: TGCAGCGCCGGACTAGCGGGAGTCATCACAGATACGCAGTATTTT.

About this clone: Other nucleotide sequences in the sample specify the same CDR3. The rearrangement joins TRBV7-9 to TRBJ2-2; 12 positions match TRBD2. Germline lookup yields CDR1 SEHNR and CDR2 FQNEAQ (reference sequence). This CDR3 is 17 amino acids long. With V trimmed by 1 base and J by 0 bases, 0 bases remained unmatched. CDR3: CASSLGLAGANTGELFF. CDR3 nucleotides: TGTGCCAGCAGCTTAGGACTAGCGGGAGCGAACACCGGGGAGCTGTTTTTT.

The chain recombines TRBV6-1 with TRBJ2-7, with a weak D call TRBD1 (5 bases). The germline V gene has CDR1 MNHNS and CDR2 SASEGT. The V end was cut by 2 bases, the J end by 4 bases, with 9 bases between. This CDR3 region has 13 residues. CDR3 loop: CASSESRGYEQYF. CDR3 coding DNA: TGTGCCAGCAGTGAATCTAGGGGATACGAGCAGTACTTC.

This clone has only a few counts. CDR3 in DNA: TGTGCCAGCAGTTATATGGGGACTAGTTTCCAAGAGACCCAGTACTTC. This sequence encodes CASSYMGTSFQETQYF. This chain uses TRBV28 with TRBJ2-5; 8 bases map to TRBD2. The CDR3 contains 16 residues. V shed 4 bases and J 1 base; nucleotides not matched to a gene: 8. CDR1 and CDR2 (germline): MDHEN, SYDVKM.

As to this clone: The sample carries other DNA sequences with the same CDR3. This chain links TRBV25-1 with TRBJ2-2; 14 positions agree with TRBD2. Germline CDR1 reads MGHDK; CDR2 reads SYGVNS. The CDR3 is 16 residues long. V shed 1 base, J shed 6 bases, and the junction held 1 base outside the gene matches. The CDR3 loop reads CASSEWGLAGAGELFF. The CDR3 nucleotides read TGTGCCAGCAGTGAATGGGGACTAGCGGGAGCCGGGGAGCTGTTTTTT. Complete variable domain (other parts from reference TRBV25-1 and TRBJ2-2): EADIYQTPRYLVIGTGKKITLECSQTMGHDKMYWYQQDPGMELHLIHYSYGVNSTEKGDLSSESTVSRIRTEHFPLTLESARPSHTSQYLCASSEWGLAGAGELFFGEGSRLTVL.

The gene calls are TRBV18 and TRBJ2-3; 15 positions agree with TRBD2. The CDR3 loop spans 16 amino acids. Germline loops: CDR1 KGHSH, CDR2 LQKENI. The J segment lost 3 bases and the V segment lost 6 bases, leaving 4 bases of the junction unmatched. This CDR3 reads CASSTGLAGGTDTQYF. The CDR3 nucleotides read TGTGCCAGCTCGACCGGACTAGCGGGAGGGACAGATACGCAGTATTTT.

The chain recombines TRBV7-8 with TRBJ2-2; TRBD2 matches at 7 bases. CDR1 is SGHVS and CDR2 is FQNEAQ in the germline V gene. The CDR3 has 17 amino acids. J gave up 5 bases and V 5 bases, and 14 bases lay outside the gene matches. CDR3 nucleotides: TGTGCCAGCAGCCTTGGGCTATCGGGAGGAATAACCGGGGAGCTGTTTTTT. Its protein product is CASSLGLSGGITGELFF. Combining the CDR3 with reference TRBV7-8 and TRBJ2-2 gives the whole variable domain GAGVSQSPRYKVAKRGQDVALRCDPISGHVSLFWYQQALGQGPEFLTYFQNEAQLDKSGLPSDRFFAERPEGSVSTLKIQRTQQEDSAVYLCASSLGLSGGITGELFFGEGSRLTVL.

This clone was observed a single time. The chain is built from TRBV27 and TRBJ2-7, with 9 bases lining up with TRBD1. J lost 5 bases, V lost 8 bases, and 4 bases had no gene match. Germline CDR1 and CDR2: MNHEY and SMNVEV (reference sequence). This CDR3 region has 12 residues. The CDR3 here is CASRQGGHEQYF. CDR3 nucleotide sequence: TGTGCCAGCCGACAGGGGGGCCACGAGCAGTACTTC.

DNA for the CDR3: TGTGCCAGAGGGGGGGAAAGGGACAATGAGCAGTTCTTC. Its protein product is CARGGERDNEQFF. The chain couples TRBV19 to TRBJ2-1, with D possibly matching TRBD2 (7 bases). This CDR3 comprises 13 residues. The V and J ends lost 9 bases and 5 bases respectively, with 14 bases between them. Germline V gene lookup returns CDR1 LNHDA and CDR2 SQIVND (reference sequence).

CDR3 sequence (DNA): TGTGCCAGCAGCTTATCCATTTTCCAGCCCCAGCATTTT. Its protein product is CASSLSIFQPQHF. This chain joins TRBV7-2 and TRBJ1-5; D ambiguous. CDR1 SGHTA and CDR2 FQGNSA come from the germline V gene. CDR3 length: 13 amino acids. With 2 bases removed from V and 7 bases from J, the gap between germline ends came to 9 bases.

V usage is TRBV6-1 and J usage is TRBJ2-7, with 7 bases identical to TRBD1. Germline V gene data show CDR1 as MNHNS and CDR2 as SASEGT. J lost 4 bases, V lost 0 bases, and 9 bases had no gene match. The CDR3 loop spans 16 amino acids. The CDR3 region is CASSEAQAGGIYEQYF. DNA of the CDR3: TGTGCCAGCAGTGAAGCTCAGGCAGGGGGTATATACGAGCAGTACTTC.

This rearrangement joins TRBV7-2 to TRBJ2-1; TRBD2 agrees at 7 bases. Unmatched junction bases numbered 0, after V lost 1 base and J lost 6 bases. Germline V lookup: CDR1 SGHTA, CDR2 FQGNSA. The CDR3 contains 13 residues. The CDR3 DNA reads as TGTGCCAGCAGCTTAGGGGGGGGCAATGAGCAGTTCTTC. It translates to CASSLGGGNEQFF.

The chain is built from TRBV28 and TRBJ2-2, with 7 positions matching TRBD1. V shed 2 bases and J 4 bases; nucleotides not matched to a gene: 7. The germline gives CDR1 MDHEN, CDR2 SYDVKM. CDR3 length equals 16 residues. The CDR3 reads CASSLAPTGFTGELFF. DNA of the CDR3: TGTGCCAGCAGTTTAGCCCCGACAGGGTTCACCGGGGAGCTGTTTTTT. The whole variable domain, remainder taken from reference TRBV28 and TRBJ2-2, is DVKVTQSSRYLVKRTGEKVFLECVQDMDHENMFWYRQDPGLGLRLIYFSYDVKMKEKGDIPEGYSVSREKKERFSLILESASTNQTSMYLCASSLAPTGFTGELFFGEGSRLTVL.

This clone was seen a few times. The chain combines TRBV10-3 with TRBJ1-5; D remains ambiguous. CDR3 size: 14 residues. The V end lost 2 bases, the J end lost 0 bases, and 5 bases lay between the germline ends. The germline V gene encodes CDR1 ENHRY and CDR2 SYGVKD. The CDR3 spells CAISEVDSNQPQHF. DNA of the CDR3: TGTGCCATCAGTGAGGTAGATAGCAATCAGCCCCAGCATTTT.

CDR3: CASSQASTGSDGYTF. CDR3 coding DNA: TGCGCCAGCAGCCAAGCGAGTACAGGGTCTGATGGCTACACCTTC. This chain links TRBV4-1 with TRBJ1-2; weak D call: TRBD1 (6 bases). CDR1 MGHRA and CDR2 YSYEKL come from the germline V gene. CDR3 length: 15 amino acids. Trimming shortened V by 1 base and J by 6 bases, and 15 bases separated the two germline ends.

This sequence joins TRBV18 and TRBJ2-5; D uncertain. V was shortened by 2 bases and J by 5 bases, with 12 bases between the two germline ends. Germline V gives CDR1 KGHSH, CDR2 LQKENI. The CDR3 has 14 amino acids. Written as DNA, the CDR3 is TGTGCCAGCTCACCAAGTCTAGTAGAGGAGACCCAGTACTTC. Its protein is CASSPSLVEETQYF.

The genes are TRBV30 and TRBJ1-1, with a possible D match to TRBD1 (6 bases). This CDR3 region has 12 residues. V shed 4 bases and J shed 4 bases, with 10 bases lying between them. CDR1 GTSNPN and CDR2 SVGIG come from the germline V gene (reference sequence). CDR3 amino acids: CAWNRVSTEAFF. In DNA form, the CDR3 reads TGTGCCTGGAACAGGGTCAGCACTGAAGCTTTCTTT.

This clone was counted only a few times. The rearrangement links TRBV2 to TRBJ2-3; D unclear. V was shortened by 7 bases and J by 6 bases, with 14 bases between the two germline ends. Germline V CDR1 and CDR2: SNHLY, FYNNEI. This CDR3 has 13 amino acids. The CDR3 here is CASNYLNGDTQYF. CDR3 sequence (DNA): TGTGCCAGCAACTACCTCAACGGCGATACGCAGTATTTT.

The gene calls are TRBV19 and TRBJ2-7; D is perhaps TRBD2 (5 bases). The CDR3 has 13 amino acids. Germline loops: CDR1 LNHDA, CDR2 SQIVND (reference sequence). V lost 7 bases, J lost 2 bases, and 12 bases lay in between. The CDR3 spells CASTSTGTYEQYF. CDR3 coding DNA: TGTGCCAGTACTTCGACCGGGACCTACGAGCAGTACTTC.

The chain couples TRBV28 to TRBJ1-2; perhaps TRBD1 as D (6 bases). The CDR3 spans 13 residues. V shed 2 bases and J shed 5 bases, with 9 bases lying between them. Germline V gene lookup returns CDR1 MDHEN and CDR2 SYDVKM. The CDR3 reads CASSLGTSYGYTF. As DNA, the CDR3 is TGTGCCAGCAGTTTAGGGACATCTTATGGCTACACCTTC.

The V gene is TRBV5-1, the J gene TRBJ1-6, with D perhaps TRBD1 (6 bases). Germline values: CDR1 SGHRS, CDR2 YFSETQ. V lost 0 bases and J 0 bases, leaving 13 bases between the germline ends. The CDR3 is 18 amino acids. CDR3 in DNA: TGCGCCAGCAGCTTGGCCGGGGGGCAGAGCTCCTATAATTCACCCCTCCACTTT. Its translation: CASSLAGGQSSYNSPLHF. Complete variable domain (other parts from reference TRBV5-1 and TRBJ1-6): KAGVTQTPRYLIKTRGQQVTLSCSPISGHRSVSWYQQTPGQGLQFLFEYFSETQRNKGNFPGRFSGRQFSNSRSEMNVSTLELGDSALYLCASSLAGGQSSYNSPLHFGNGTRLTVT.

The chain joins TRBV19 to TRBJ1-2; TRBD1 is a possible D gene (5 bases). The CDR3 runs to 20 residues. CDR1 LNHDA and CDR2 SQIVND come from the germline V gene (reference sequence). V was pared by 2 bases and J by 3 bases, with 28 bases between. The CDR3 here is CASSIKILYGGTATHYGYTF. The CDR3 DNA is TGTGCCAGTAGTATAAAAATCCTTTATGGAGGGACCGCGACTCACTATGGCTACACCTTC.